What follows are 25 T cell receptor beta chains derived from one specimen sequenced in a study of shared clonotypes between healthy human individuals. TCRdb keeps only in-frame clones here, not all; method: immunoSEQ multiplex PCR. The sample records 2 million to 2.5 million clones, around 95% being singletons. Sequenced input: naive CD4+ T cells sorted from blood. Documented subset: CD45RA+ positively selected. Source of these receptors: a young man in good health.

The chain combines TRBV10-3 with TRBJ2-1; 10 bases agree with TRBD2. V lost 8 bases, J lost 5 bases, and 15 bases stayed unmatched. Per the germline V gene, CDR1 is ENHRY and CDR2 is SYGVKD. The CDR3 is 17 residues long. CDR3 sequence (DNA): TGTGCCATCGGTCGGCTAGCGGGGGAAAGGACGAACAATGAGCAGTTCTTC. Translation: CAIGRLAGERTNNEQFF.

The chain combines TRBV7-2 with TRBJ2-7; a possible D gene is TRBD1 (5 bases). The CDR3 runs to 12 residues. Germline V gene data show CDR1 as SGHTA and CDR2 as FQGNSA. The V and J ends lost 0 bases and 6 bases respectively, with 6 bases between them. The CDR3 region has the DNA TGTGCCAGCAGCTTAGCGGGGCCCGAGCAGTACTTC. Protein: CASSLAGPEQYF.

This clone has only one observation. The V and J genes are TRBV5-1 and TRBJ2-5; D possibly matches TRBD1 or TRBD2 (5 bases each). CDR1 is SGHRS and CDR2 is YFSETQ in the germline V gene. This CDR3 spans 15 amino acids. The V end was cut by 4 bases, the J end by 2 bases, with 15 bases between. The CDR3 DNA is TGCGCCAGCAGCCAAAGACTGGGACCTCAAGAGACCCAGTACTTC. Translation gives CASSQRLGPQETQYF.

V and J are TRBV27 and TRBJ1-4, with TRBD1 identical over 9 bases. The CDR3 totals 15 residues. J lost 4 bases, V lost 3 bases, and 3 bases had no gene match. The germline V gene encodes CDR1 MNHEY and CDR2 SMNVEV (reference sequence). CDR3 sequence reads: CASSLWTGVNEKLFF. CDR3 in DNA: TGTGCCAGCAGTTTGTGGACAGGGGTTAATGAAAAACTGTTTTTT.

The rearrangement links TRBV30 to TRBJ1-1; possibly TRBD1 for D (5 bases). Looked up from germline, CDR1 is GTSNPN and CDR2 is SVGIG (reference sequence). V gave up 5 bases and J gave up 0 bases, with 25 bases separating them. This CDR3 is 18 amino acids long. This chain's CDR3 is CAWGYFGVWGPLNTEAFF. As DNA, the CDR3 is TGTGCCTGGGGTTATTTCGGGGTTTGGGGCCCTCTGAACACTGAAGCTTTCTTT.

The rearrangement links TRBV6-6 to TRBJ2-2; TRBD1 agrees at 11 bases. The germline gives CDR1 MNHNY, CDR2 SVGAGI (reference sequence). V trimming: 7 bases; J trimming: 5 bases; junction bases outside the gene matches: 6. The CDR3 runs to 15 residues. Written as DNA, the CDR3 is TGTGCCAGCATCCTGGGGACAGGGGGGACCGGGGAGCTGTTTTTT. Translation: CASILGTGGTGELFF.

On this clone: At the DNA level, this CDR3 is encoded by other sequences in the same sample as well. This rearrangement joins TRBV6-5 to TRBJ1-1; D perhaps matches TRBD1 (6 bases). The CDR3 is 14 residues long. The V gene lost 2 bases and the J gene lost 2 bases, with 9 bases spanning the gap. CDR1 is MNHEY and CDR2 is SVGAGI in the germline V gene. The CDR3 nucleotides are TGTGCCAGCAGTTACGTTGGGGGCAACACTGAAGCTTTCTTT. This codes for CASSYVGGNTEAFF.

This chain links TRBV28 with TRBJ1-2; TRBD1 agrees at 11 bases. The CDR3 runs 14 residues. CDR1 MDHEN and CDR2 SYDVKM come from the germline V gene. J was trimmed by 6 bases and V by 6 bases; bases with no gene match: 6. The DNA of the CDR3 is TGTGCCAGCAGCACGGGACAGGGGGAGAATGGCTACACCTTC. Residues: CASSTGQGENGYTF.

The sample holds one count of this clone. The CDR3 loop reads CATSRALGREEFF. The CDR3, as DNA: TGTGCCACCAGCAGGGCCCTTGGAAGGGAGGAGTTCTTC. The chain combines TRBV15 with TRBJ2-1; TRBD2 is a possible D gene (6 bases). There are 13 residues in the CDR3. Looked up from germline, CDR1 is LNHNV and CDR2 is YYDKDF (reference sequence). Trimming stripped 3 bases from V and 14 bases from J, with 17 bases between.

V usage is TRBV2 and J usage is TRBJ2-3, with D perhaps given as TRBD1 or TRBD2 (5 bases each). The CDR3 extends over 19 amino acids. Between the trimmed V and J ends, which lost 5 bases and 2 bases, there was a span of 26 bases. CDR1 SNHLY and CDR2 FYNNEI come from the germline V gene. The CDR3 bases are TGTGCCAGCAGTTACCCTCCTTTCTTGTCGGGACGGAACACAGATACGCAGTATTTT. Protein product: CASSYPPFLSGRNTDTQYF.

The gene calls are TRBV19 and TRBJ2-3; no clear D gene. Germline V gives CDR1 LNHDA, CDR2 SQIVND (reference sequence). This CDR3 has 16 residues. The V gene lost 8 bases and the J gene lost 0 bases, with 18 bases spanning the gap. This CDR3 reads CASSRELGSSTDTQYF. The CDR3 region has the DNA TGTGCCAGTTCTAGGGAATTGGGATCTAGCACAGATACGCAGTATTTT.

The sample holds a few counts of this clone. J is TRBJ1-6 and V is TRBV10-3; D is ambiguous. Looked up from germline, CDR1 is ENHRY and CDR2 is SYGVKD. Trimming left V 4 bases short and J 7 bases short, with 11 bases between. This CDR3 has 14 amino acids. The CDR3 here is CAISGDLGNSPLHF. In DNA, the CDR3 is TGTGCCATCAGTGGCGACCTTGGAAATTCACCCCTCCACTTT.

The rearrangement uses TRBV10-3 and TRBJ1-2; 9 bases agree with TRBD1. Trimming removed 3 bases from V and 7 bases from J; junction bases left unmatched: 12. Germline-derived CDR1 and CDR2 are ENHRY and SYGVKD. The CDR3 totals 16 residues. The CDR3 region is CAISDLLRGQGSGYTF. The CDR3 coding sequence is TGTGCCATCAGTGATCTCCTTAGGGGACAGGGAAGTGGCTACACCTTC.

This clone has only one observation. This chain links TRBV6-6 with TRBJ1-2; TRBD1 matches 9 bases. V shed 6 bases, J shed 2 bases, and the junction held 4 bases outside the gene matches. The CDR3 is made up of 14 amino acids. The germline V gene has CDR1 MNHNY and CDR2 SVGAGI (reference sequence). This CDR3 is CASRSGQGNYGYTF. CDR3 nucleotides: TGTGCCAGCAGATCGGGACAGGGAAACTATGGCTACACCTTC.

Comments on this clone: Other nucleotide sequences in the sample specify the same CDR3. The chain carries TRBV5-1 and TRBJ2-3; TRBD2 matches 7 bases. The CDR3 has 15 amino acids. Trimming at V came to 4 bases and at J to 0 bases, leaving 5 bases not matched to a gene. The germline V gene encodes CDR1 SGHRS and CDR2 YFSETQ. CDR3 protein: CASSLLATSTDTQYF. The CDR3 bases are TGCGCCAGCAGCCTACTAGCGACTAGCACAGATACGCAGTATTTT.

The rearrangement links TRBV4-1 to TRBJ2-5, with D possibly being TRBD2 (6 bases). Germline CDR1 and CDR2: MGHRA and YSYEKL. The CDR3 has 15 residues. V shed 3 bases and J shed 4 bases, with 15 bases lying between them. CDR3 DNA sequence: TGCGCCAGCAGCCAGGCCGTGTTGGGGGGAGAGACCCAGTACTTC. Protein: CASSQAVLGGETQYF.

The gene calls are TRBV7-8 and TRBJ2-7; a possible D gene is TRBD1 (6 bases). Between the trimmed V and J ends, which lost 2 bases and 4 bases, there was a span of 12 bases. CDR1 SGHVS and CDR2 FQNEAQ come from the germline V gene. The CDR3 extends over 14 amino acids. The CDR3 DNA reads TGTGCCAGCAGCTTATCAGGGGTTGGTTACGAGCAGTACTTC. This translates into CASSLSGVGYEQYF.

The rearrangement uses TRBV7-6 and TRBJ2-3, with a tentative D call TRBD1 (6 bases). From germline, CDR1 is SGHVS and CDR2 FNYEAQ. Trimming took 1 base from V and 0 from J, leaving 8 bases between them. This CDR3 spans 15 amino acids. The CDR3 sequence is CASSLGTESTDTQYF. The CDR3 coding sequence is TGTGCCAGCAGCTTAGGGACAGAAAGCACAGATACGCAGTATTTT.

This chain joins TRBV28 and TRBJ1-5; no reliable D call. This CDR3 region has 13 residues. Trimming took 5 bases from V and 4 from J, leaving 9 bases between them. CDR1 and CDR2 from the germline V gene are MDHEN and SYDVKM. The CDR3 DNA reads TGTGCCAGCAGTCGGACTCTAAATCAGCCCCAGCATTTT. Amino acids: CASSRTLNQPQHF.

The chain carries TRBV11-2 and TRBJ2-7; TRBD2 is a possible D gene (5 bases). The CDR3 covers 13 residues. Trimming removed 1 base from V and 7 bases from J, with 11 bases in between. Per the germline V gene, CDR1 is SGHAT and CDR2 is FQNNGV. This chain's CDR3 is CASSLARGGEQYF. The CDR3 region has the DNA TGTGCCAGCAGCTTAGCCCGGGGTGGAGAGCAGTACTTC.

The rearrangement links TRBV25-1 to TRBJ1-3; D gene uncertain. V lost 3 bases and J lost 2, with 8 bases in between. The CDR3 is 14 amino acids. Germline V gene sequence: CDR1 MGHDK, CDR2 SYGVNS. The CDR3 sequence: CASSDPGTGNTIYF. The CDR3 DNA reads TGTGCCAGCAGTGACCCCGGGACTGGAAACACCATATATTTT. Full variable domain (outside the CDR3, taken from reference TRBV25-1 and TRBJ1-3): EADIYQTPRYLVIGTGKKITLECSQTMGHDKMYWYQQDPGMELHLIHYSYGVNSTEKGDLSSESTVSRIRTEHFPLTLESARPSHTSQYLCASSDPGTGNTIYFGEGSWLTVV.

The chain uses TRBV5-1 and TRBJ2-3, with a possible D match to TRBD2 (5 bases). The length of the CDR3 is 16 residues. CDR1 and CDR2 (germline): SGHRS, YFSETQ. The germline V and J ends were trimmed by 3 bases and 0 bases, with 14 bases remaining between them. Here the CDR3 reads CASSSQRTGSTDTQYF. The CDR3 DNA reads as TGCGCCAGCAGCTCTCAACGGACGGGGAGCACAGATACGCAGTATTTT.

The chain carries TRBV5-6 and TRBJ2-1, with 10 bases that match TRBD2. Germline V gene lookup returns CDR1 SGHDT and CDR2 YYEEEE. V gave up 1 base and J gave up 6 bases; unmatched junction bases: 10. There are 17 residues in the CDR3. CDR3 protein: CASSLTLLAGRSNEQFF. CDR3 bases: TGTGCCAGCAGCTTGACCTTACTAGCGGGAAGATCCAATGAGCAGTTCTTC.

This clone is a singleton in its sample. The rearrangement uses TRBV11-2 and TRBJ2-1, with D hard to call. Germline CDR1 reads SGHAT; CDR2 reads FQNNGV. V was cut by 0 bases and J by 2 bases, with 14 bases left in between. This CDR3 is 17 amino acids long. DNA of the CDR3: TGTGCCAGCAGCTTAGATATAGACGTGGGTACCTACAATGAGCAGTTCTTC. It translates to CASSLDIDVGTYNEQFF.

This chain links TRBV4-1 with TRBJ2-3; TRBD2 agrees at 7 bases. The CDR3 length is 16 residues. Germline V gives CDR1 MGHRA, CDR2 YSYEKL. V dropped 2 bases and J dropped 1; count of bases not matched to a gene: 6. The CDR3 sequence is CASSQRYSGGTDTQYF. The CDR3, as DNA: TGCGCCAGCAGCCAACGCTACAGCGGGGGCACAGATACGCAGTATTTT.